This T cell receptor beta chain was profiled in a study of immune cell composition in non-small cell lung cancer (dated by TCRdb to about 2017). Background on the whole study: Histologic subtype was assigned using H&E plus p63, CK5, Napsin A and TTF-1 immunohistochemistry, mainly lung adenocarcinoma or squamous cell carcinoma. Supplementary cohort #1 consisted of about 11 lung adenocarcinoma cases with paired tumour/lung TCR-beta sequencing and with TIL populations generated to assess tumour reactivity. A few tumour specimens that had TCR-beta data belonged to rare histological subtypes and were left out of the subtype comparisons. TCR-beta sequencing (Adaptive Biotechnologies) was performed on around 37 paired NSCLC tumour and non-adjacent lung specimens plus 26 tumour-only specimens. Beyond this particular receptor, the publication reports: Only 9 to 10 cases were included in the reactivity cohort, and sequence sharing between tumour-reactive clones and the dominant in vivo tumour-associated clones was not shown. No significant correlation was found between smoking pack-years and tumour TCR-beta clonality. Nearly half of NSCLC cases had tumour-associated clones >0.5%, with approximately 76% of squamous carcinomas showing such clones compared with under 35% of adenocarcinomas. In approximately 10 adenocarcinoma cases, a strong correlation was found between maximal tumour-associated clone frequency and TIL tumour reactivity, whereas no such correlation was found between overall clonality and TIL tumour reactivity. Significantly higher Top 10 clone scores and productive clonality were observed in lung squamous cell carcinoma than in lung adenocarcinoma tumours.

A two-step multiplex PCR was used to amplify TCR-beta CDR3 regions from genomic DNA, and Illumina-compatible adaptors were added in the second step. As a commercial immunoSEQ service, TCR-beta immunosequencing was carried out on an Illumina platform. The published analysis was carried out like this. Repertoires were described by productive clonality and by Top 10 Clones, which is the percentage of T-cell templates coming from the ten most frequent sequences. Productive clonality ranged from 0 to 1, with 1 indicating a monoclonal population. Using log10 scatter plots, tumour-associated clones were identified as sequences that made up at least 0.1% of tumour T-cell templates yet were absent from the matched non-adjacent lung. Analyses were done in GraphPad Prism7 and R, with Student's t-tests for two-group comparisons, ANOVA for stages, and linear regression for relationships. TCRdb took over this immuneACCESS table, retaining in-frame rearrangements with V and J assigned. Such tables are incomplete; in checked studies, under half of the missing clones stem from an unresolved V gene, and the remainder is unexplained. V and J calls and clone size are copied from that table; D and trimming were computed from the DNA. Counted in this sample were some 13,000 clones; approximately 80% of them appeared once. Together, the top ten hold 13% to 15% of the sample.

Frozen aliquots of unsorted single-cell suspensions were used for genomic DNA extraction with the QIAamp DNA kit. The tumour samples consisted of non-small cell lung cancer tissue that had been surgically resected. Tissues were received within 2 hours of resection and processed immediately into single-cell suspensions. Tissue was broken up mechanically, digested enzymatically with DNase I, collagenase I and hyaluronidase for roughly 30 minutes at 37 degrees C, and then filtered and RBC-lysed. With respect to this clone: Its antigen is unknown. The input lacks base qualities; no much larger clone sits a single base away.

Sequences SGHRS (CDR1) and YFSETQ (CDR2) are obtained from the germline V gene. The CDR3 holds 16 amino acids from the cysteine to the phenylalanine. The CDR3 DNA has 48 bases and is translated from base 1. Germline trimming: 2 bases from V, 6 bases from J; junction bases outside gene matches: 3. The chain is encoded by TRBV5-1 joined to TRBJ2-1; 15 middle bases align to TRBD2. The source is a human donor with non-small cell lung cancer. The specimen sequenced was lung tumor tissue. The CDR3 region has the sequence CASSLSGLAGGNEQFF. The DNA is TGCGCCAGCAGCTTATCGGGACTAGCGGGAGGCAATGAGCAGTTCTTC.